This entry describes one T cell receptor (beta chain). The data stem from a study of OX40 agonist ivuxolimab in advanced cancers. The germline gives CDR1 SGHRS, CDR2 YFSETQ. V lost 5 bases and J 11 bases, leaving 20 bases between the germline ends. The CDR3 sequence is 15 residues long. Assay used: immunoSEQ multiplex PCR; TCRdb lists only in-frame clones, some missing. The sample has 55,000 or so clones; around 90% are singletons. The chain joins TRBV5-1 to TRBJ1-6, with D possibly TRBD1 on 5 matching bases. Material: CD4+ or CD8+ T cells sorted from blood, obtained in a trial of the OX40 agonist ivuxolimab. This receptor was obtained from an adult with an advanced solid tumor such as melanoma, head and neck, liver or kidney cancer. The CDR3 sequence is CASSRAGDPSAPLHF. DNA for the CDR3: TGCGCCAGCAGTCGAGCGGGGGACCCCTCCGCACCCCTCCACTTT.